Each of the 28 T cell receptor beta chains below was sequenced from the same sample in a study of T cells in Graves' hyperthyroidism and ophthalmopathy (dated by TCRdb to the late 2010s). Receptor amplification or capture employed multiplex PCR. The run used an Illumina HiSeq 2000. Amplification of TCR beta CDR3 regions was carried out from RNA transcripts. For the first round of RT-PCR on the TCR CDR3, the HTBI primer set was used together with the Qiagen OneStep RT-PCR kit. The public reads were reanalyzed by TCRdb: fastp trimming at Q25, MiXCR alignment, in-frame beta chains only. CDR3 protein sequences are deduplicated, and each keeps its most common genes and DNA. Present in this sample are approximately 560,000 distinct CDR3 sequences, 46% of which were seen just once. Roughly 8.2% of the sample rests with the top ten. Material for sequencing was peripheral blood or thyroid tissue (not recorded which). All receptors come from a woman aged 18-29 years with Graves' hyperthyroidism. Donor details come from another sample of the same person, matched by shared clones.

This clonotype was seen many times. The J gene is TRBJ1-2, the V gene TRBV29-1; 7 bases agree with TRBD1. The CDR3 covers 12 residues. Unmatched junction bases numbered 3, after V lost 5 bases and J lost 3 bases. Germline values: CDR1 SQVTM, CDR2 ANQGSEA. The CDR3, as DNA: TGCAGCGTTCCCGGGACAGACTATGGCTACACCTTC. Residues: CSVPGTDYGYTF.

This clonotype was observed a few times. The V and J genes are TRBV6-5 and TRBJ2-5; D is ambiguous. Germline V gene data show CDR1 as MNHEY and CDR2 as SVGAGI. The V and J ends lost 0 bases and 5 bases respectively, with 7 bases between them. This CDR3 has 13 amino acids. CDR3 in amino acids: CASSYSLRETQYF. CDR3 DNA sequence: TGTGCCAGCAGTTACTCCCTAAGGGAGACCCAGTACTTC.

With respect to this clonotype: One base away lies a much larger clone, so this may be a sequencing read error. The genes are TRBV7-9 and TRBJ1-5; D might be TRBD1 (6 bases). This CDR3 spans 13 amino acids. CDR1 and CDR2 (germline): SEHNR, FQNEAQ (reference sequence). In DNA form, the CDR3 reads TGTGCCAGCAGCTTAGAGGGGGGTCAGCCCCGGCATTTT. Translating it yields CASSLEGGQPRHF.

The table lists this clonotype with a few counts. The genes are TRBV19 and TRBJ2-7, with 8 bases that match TRBD1. Germline V gene sequence: CDR1 LNHDA, CDR2 SQIVND (reference sequence). The CDR3 sequence is 12 residues long. V lost 10 bases and J lost 5; bases outside the gene matches: 7. The chain's CDR3 is CATKDRDHEQYF. The CDR3 bases are TGTGCCACTAAGGACAGGGACCACGAGCAGTACTTC.

The chain links TRBV20-1 to TRBJ2-7, with D maybe TRBD2 (6 bases). V was pared by 2 bases and J by 3 bases, with 11 bases between. This CDR3 is built from 13 residues. Germline V gene lookup returns CDR1 DFQATT and CDR2 SNEGSKA (reference sequence). The DNA for the CDR3 is TGCAGTGCTAGATGGGACTTAAGCTACGAGCAGTACTTC. This translates into CSARWDLSYEQYF.

As regards this clonotype: A much larger clone lies a single base off, so this may be a read error. The chain joins TRBV12-3 or TRBV12-4 to TRBJ1-3; D might be TRBD1 (6 bases). V gave up 4 bases and J gave up 9 bases, with 13 bases separating them. The CDR3 is 13 residues long. The CDR3 DNA reads as TGTGCCAGCAGTTGGGACACAGGCACCACCATATATTTT. As protein: CASSWDTGTTIYF.

The chain combines TRBV25-1 with TRBJ1-4, with 8 bases fitting TRBD1. CDR3 length equals 15 residues. Germline CDR1 and CDR2: MGHDK and SYGVNS. After removal of 0 bases from V and 6 bases from J, the junction contained 3 bases not matched to a gene. The CDR3 region is CASSEYGQGDEKLFF. CDR3 nucleotides: TGTGCCAGCAGTGAATATGGACAGGGCGATGAAAAACTGTTTTTT.

Concerning this clonotype: A much larger clone is a single base away; this may be a read error. V and J are TRBV2 and TRBJ2-5; 8 bases are shared with TRBD1. CDR3 length: 16 residues. In germline, CDR1 is SNHLY, CDR2 FYNNEI. Germline trimming cut 3 bases from V and 0 bases from J; bases unmatched to any gene: 6. DNA for the CDR3: TGTGCCAGCAGTGAGCCCGGGACAGGAGACCAAGAGACCCAGTACTTC. Translating gives CASSEPGTGDQETQYF.

The rearrangement links TRBV6-5 to TRBJ2-5, with 7 bases lining up with TRBD2. The germline gives CDR1 MNHEY, CDR2 SVGAGI. V dropped 5 bases and J dropped 2; count of bases not matched to a gene: 8. The length of the CDR3 is 15 residues. The CDR3 here is CASSEYAGEQETQYF. In nucleotides, the CDR3 is TGTGCCAGCAGTGAATATGCGGGAGAACAAGAGACCCAGTACTTC.

V is TRBV20-1 and J is TRBJ2-7, with D possibly being TRBD1 (5 bases). This CDR3 is 14 amino acids long. With 2 bases removed from V and 4 bases from J, the gap between germline ends came to 15 bases. Per germline, CDR1 DFQATT and CDR2 SNEGSKA (reference sequence). This CDR3 is CSARRGSEAYEQYF. Written as DNA, the CDR3 is TGCAGTGCTAGAAGGGGATCTGAAGCTTACGAGCAGTACTTC.

A few counts support this clonotype. This rearrangement joins TRBV4-3 to TRBJ1-4; D is unclear. The ends were cut back, 1 base at V and 10 bases at J, with 1 base in the middle. The CDR3 consists of 10 residues. Germline assignment: CDR1 LGHNA and CDR2 YSLEER. The CDR3 DNA reads TGCGCCAGCAGCCAAGGAAAACTGTTTTTT. It codes for CASSQGKLFF.

This clonotype was observed a handful of times. The chain employs TRBV7-2 and TRBJ1-2; no clear D gene. The CDR3 covers 14 residues. Per germline, CDR1 SGHTA and CDR2 FQGNSA. V dropped 4 bases and J dropped 3 bases, with 12 bases sitting between them. The CDR3 is CASSSFPGDYGYTF. CDR3 bases: TGTGCCAGCAGCTCCTTTCCGGGAGACTATGGCTACACCTTC.

In this sample, this clonotype turned up many times. The chain links TRBV29-1 to TRBJ2-6, with D unclear. CDR1 and CDR2 (germline): SQVTM, ANQGSEA. The V end was cut by 6 bases, the J end by 0 bases, with 6 bases between. The CDR3 contains 13 residues. The CDR3 here is CSVGSSGANVLTF. The CDR3 DNA reads as TGCAGCGTCGGCAGCTCTGGGGCCAACGTCCTGACTTTC.

The V call is TRBV20-1, the J call TRBJ1-5; a possible D gene is TRBD1 (6 bases). CDR3 length: 10 amino acids. Germline V lookup: CDR1 DFQATT, CDR2 SNEGSKA (reference sequence). Here the CDR3 DNA reads TGCAGCACGCCCGGACAGTCCCAGCATTTT. Residues: CSTPGQSQHF.

Turning to this clonotype: A single base separates this from a much larger clone, so it may be a read error. V is TRBV29-1 and J is TRBJ1-2; no clear D. Germline CDR1 is SQVTM and CDR2 is ANQGSEA. This CDR3 contains 13 residues. In DNA form, the CDR3 reads TGCAGCGCTGAAGGAAGTAGTAACTATGGCTACACCTTC. As protein: CSAEGSSNYGYTF.

This clonotype was counted only a few times. The chain uses TRBV24-1 and TRBJ2-7; maybe TRBD2 (5 bases). Germline V gene sequence: CDR1 KGHDR, CDR2 SFDVKD. Trimming removed 3 bases from V and 6 bases from J, with 17 bases in between. The CDR3 runs 15 residues. CDR3 residues: CATSDQLVGWGEQYF. Written as DNA, the CDR3 is TGTGCCACCAGTGATCAACTAGTAGGTTGGGGCGAGCAGTACTTC.

V usage is TRBV29-1 and J usage is TRBJ1-2, with TRBD1 as a possible D gene (5 bases). The ends were cut back, 7 bases at V and 4 bases at J, with 10 bases in the middle. Germline V lookup: CDR1 SQVTM, CDR2 ANQGSEA. The CDR3 is made up of 11 amino acids. In nucleotides, the CDR3 is TGCAGCGCCGTGGGGGGCTATGGCTACACCTTC. Translating it yields CSAVGGYGYTF.

The J gene is TRBJ2-5, the V gene TRBV20-1; TRBD2 is a possible D gene (6 bases). The V gene's germline CDR1 is DFQATT and CDR2 SNEGSKA (reference sequence). Trimming took 0 bases from V and 5 from J, leaving 19 bases between them. The CDR3 sequence is 16 residues long. The chain's CDR3 is CSARDQLREWKETQYF. CDR3 in DNA: TGCAGTGCTAGAGACCAACTCCGGGAGTGGAAGGAGACCCAGTACTTC.

Written as DNA, the CDR3 is TGTGCCAGCAGCTTAGGCATCGGAATTAAGGCAAACACCATATATTTT. Encoded protein: CASSLGIGIKANTIYF. J is TRBJ1-3 and V is TRBV13; D is undetermined. V shed 0 bases and J shed 6 bases, with 15 bases lying between them. Germline V CDR1 and CDR2: PRHDT, FYEKMQ (reference sequence). CDR3 length equals 16 residues.

At least ten counts were recorded for this clonotype. For the CDR3, the DNA is TGCAGCGTGGGGGACAGGGGTCAGCCCCAGCATTTT. This encodes CSVGDRGQPQHF. This sequence joins TRBV29-1 and TRBJ1-5; 10 positions agree with TRBD1. V trimming: 6 bases; J trimming: 6 bases; junction bases outside the gene matches: 2. Germline V CDR1 and CDR2: SQVTM, ANQGSEA. CDR3 length: 12 residues.

This clonotype appeared many times. For the CDR3, the DNA is TGTGCCAGCAGGGAACAGGGGGTTGATGGCTACACCTTC. Translation: CASREQGVDGYTF. This rearrangement joins TRBV10-3 to TRBJ1-2; 8 bases align to TRBD1. The germline CDR1 and CDR2 sequences are ENHRY and SYGVKD. The CDR3 is 13 amino acids. J lost 6 bases, V lost 10 bases, and 10 bases had no gene match.

The chain recombines TRBV5-1 with TRBJ1-5; a possible D gene is TRBD1 (5 bases). CDR1 is SGHRS and CDR2 is YFSETQ in the germline V gene. The V and J ends lost 3 bases and 5 bases respectively, with 15 bases between them. The CDR3 spans 15 residues. The CDR3, as DNA: TGCGCCAGCAGCTGGTACGGGGGAAACGATCAGCCCCAGCATTTT. Translated: CASSWYGGNDQPQHF.

Comment on this clonotype: Compared with germline, one end of the junction differs, possibly owing to a read error. The CDR3 loop reads CASSMGGEQHF. For the CDR3, the DNA is TGTGCCAGTAGCATGGGGGGCGAGCAGCACTTC. V usage is TRBV19 and J usage is TRBJ2-7, with D perhaps being TRBD1 or TRBD2 (6 bases each). Germline CDR1 is LNHDA and CDR2 is SQIVND (reference sequence). The CDR3 runs to 11 residues.

The chain is built from TRBV6-5 and TRBJ2-5; 14 bases map to TRBD2. The CDR3 sequence is 16 residues long. V lost 2 bases to trimming and J lost 2 bases; unmatched junction nucleotides: 1. CDR1 MNHEY and CDR2 SVGAGI come from the germline V gene. The CDR3 DNA follows: TGTGCCAGCAGTTACCGACTAGCGGGAGGGCAAGAGACCCAGTACTTC. It translates to CASSYRLAGGQETQYF.

This clonotype appeared many times. V usage is TRBV20-1 and J usage is TRBJ1-5, with D uncertain. Trimming took 4 bases from V and 2 from J, leaving 6 bases between them. CDR1 DFQATT and CDR2 SNEGSKA come from the germline V gene (reference sequence). The CDR3 has 12 amino acids. The CDR3 loop is CSAKDGNQPQHF. CDR3 sequence (DNA): TGCAGTGCTAAGGATGGCAATCAGCCCCAGCATTTT.

As concerns this clonotype: This sequence may be a read error, since a much larger clone differs from it by one base. The chain joins TRBV7-8 to TRBJ1-2; TRBD1 matches 7 bases. The CDR3 sequence is 14 residues long. From germline, CDR1 is SGHVS and CDR2 FQNEAQ. The CDR3 sequence is CAGSGTVANYGYTF. CDR3 DNA sequence: TGTGCCGGCAGCGGGACAGTAGCTAACTATGGCTACACCTTC.

Comments on this clonotype: This clone may be a read error of a much larger clone one base away. This CDR3 reads CATSDRGSYEQHF. The CDR3 DNA reads TGTGCCACCAGTGACAGGGGTTCCTACGAGCAGCACTTC. V is TRBV24-1 and J is TRBJ2-7, with a weak D call TRBD1 (6 bases). The CDR3 sequence is 13 residues long. Germline loops: CDR1 KGHDR, CDR2 SFDVKD.

The chain joins TRBV15 to TRBJ1-1, with D perhaps TRBD1 (5 bases). Deletions cut 0 bases from V and 6 bases from J, with 17 bases between. Germline loops: CDR1 LNHNV, CDR2 YYDKDF (reference sequence). The CDR3 sequence is 16 residues long. The CDR3 reads CATSREGTRQSPEAFF. The CDR3 DNA reads TGTGCCACCAGCAGAGAAGGGACCCGGCAAAGCCCTGAAGCTTTCTTT.